This TCR beta chain was sequenced during a study of cytomegalovirus exposure and HLA in healthy donors. The wider study: T cells numbering about 179 million yielded around 120 million unique TCR beta sequences in an earlier analysis.

Germline assignment: CDR1 SGHRS and CDR2 YFSETQ. The CDR3 runs 16 residues. The ends were cut back, 4 bases at V and 0 bases at J, with 15 bases in the middle. Use of 60 Vbeta and 13 Jbeta primers characterized the PCR. TCRdb keeps only in-frame clones here, not all; method: immunoSEQ multiplex PCR. The sample carries approximately 100,000 clones, roughly four fifths recorded once. A remark on this clone: Its cognate antigen is unknown.

General observations from the study: Earlier analysis looked at TCR beta V segments, and most were productive about 87% or about 30% of the time. TRBV6-2, TRBV6-3 and some other V segments were unresolvable in 87-base-pair reads.

The V gene is TRBV5-1, the J gene TRBJ2-3; tentative D call: TRBD2 (6 bases). Sequencing was performed on PBMCs. The receptor comes from a man aged 50-60 years in good health and CMV-seronegative. The CDR3 here is CASSVPGGESTDTQYF. Here the CDR3 DNA reads TGCGCCAGCAGCGTCCCTGGCGGGGAGAGCACAGATACGCAGTATTTT.